Listed below are T cell receptor beta chains from one sample, sequenced in a study of T cells in localized non-small cell lung cancer. The assay was immunoSEQ multiplex PCR, and TCRdb's table has in-frame clones only and misses some. The sample lists approximately 61,000 clones; 75% to 90% were seen once. Sequencing used peripheral blood, obtained before any cancer treatment. The source is a woman aged 40 to 75 with stage I lung adenocarcinoma. Each CDR3 is given with its conserved first and last residue. The D gene is left open where the match is weak. Clone size appears in some rows only: once, few, many, or a class for an expanded clone.

cdr3_aa: CASSQRTGGESAFF
cdr3_nt: TGTGCCAGCAGTCAGAGGACAGGGGGGGAATCAGCTTTCTTT
d_call: TRBD1
j_call: TRBJ1-1
clone_size: NA
v_call: TRBV6-6

cdr3_aa: CASTPVGGELGQYF
cdr3_nt: TGTGCCAGCACCCCTGTGGGGGGAGAGTTAGGGCAGTACTTC
d_call: NA
j_call: TRBJ2-7
clone_size: NA
v_call: TRBV27

cdr3_aa: CASSLGGVDGYTF
cdr3_nt: TGTGCCAGCAGCTTAGGAGGGGTGGATGGCTACACCTTC
d_call: NA
j_call: TRBJ1-2
clone_size: NA
v_call: TRBV7-2

cdr3_aa: CASSRDLVNYGYTF
cdr3_nt: TGTGCCAGCAGCCGCGACTTAGTTAACTATGGCTACACCTTC
d_call: NA
j_call: TRBJ1-2
clone_size: once
v_call: TRBV7-9

cdr3_aa: CASSFPTGGIGAGNTIYF
cdr3_nt: TGTGCCAGCAGCTTCCCGACAGGGGGCATCGGGGCTGGAAACACCATATATTTT
d_call: TRBD1
j_call: TRBJ1-3
clone_size: NA
v_call: TRBV5-6

cdr3_aa: CASSERTGIAFF
cdr3_nt: TGTGCCAGCAGTGAACGGACAGGGATAGCTTTCTTT
d_call: TRBD1
j_call: TRBJ1-1
clone_size: NA
v_call: TRBV6-1

cdr3_aa: CASSLVGQGLSGYTF
cdr3_nt: TGCGCCAGCAGCTTGGTGGGACAGGGATTGAGTGGCTACACCTTC
d_call: TRBD1
j_call: TRBJ1-2
clone_size: NA
v_call: TRBV5-1

cdr3_aa: CASSQDLGRMVYTIYF
cdr3_nt: TGCGCCAGCAGCCAAGATTTAGGCAGGATGGTTTACACCATATATTTT
d_call: NA
j_call: TRBJ1-3
clone_size: NA
v_call: TRBV4-1

cdr3_aa: CSVDPKGGQETQYF
cdr3_nt: TGCAGCGTTGACCCTAAGGGGGGCCAAGAGACCCAGTACTTC
d_call: NA
j_call: TRBJ2-5
clone_size: few
v_call: TRBV29-1

cdr3_aa: CAISEVDGEQYF
cdr3_nt: TGTGCCATCAGTGAAGTAGATGGCGAGCAGTACTTC
d_call: NA
j_call: TRBJ2-7
clone_size: NA
v_call: TRBV10-3

cdr3_aa: CASSRRLAGFYNEQFF
cdr3_nt: TGTGCCAGCAGCCGCCGACTAGCGGGGTTCTACAATGAGCAGTTCTTC
d_call: TRBD2
j_call: TRBJ2-1
clone_size: NA
v_call: TRBV5-6

cdr3_aa: CASSIGTGDPGANVLTF
cdr3_nt: TGTGCCAGCAGCATCGGGACAGGGGATCCTGGGGCCAACGTCCTGACTTTC
d_call: TRBD1
j_call: TRBJ2-6
clone_size: NA
v_call: TRBV7-2

cdr3_aa: CASSWTGDTGELFF
cdr3_nt: TGTGCCAGCAGTTGGACAGGGGACACCGGGGAGCTGTTTTTT
d_call: TRBD1
j_call: TRBJ2-2
clone_size: NA
v_call: TRBV6-6

cdr3_aa: CASSQEGVSGANVLTF
cdr3_nt: TGCGCCAGCAGCCAGGAAGGGGTCTCTGGGGCCAACGTCCTGACTTTC
d_call: NA
j_call: TRBJ2-6
clone_size: NA
v_call: TRBV4-3

cdr3_aa: CASTLGSTDRDEQYF
cdr3_nt: TGTGCCAGCACCTTAGGTTCGACTGACAGGGACGAGCAGTACTTC
d_call: TRBD1
j_call: TRBJ2-7
clone_size: NA
v_call: TRBV7-9

cdr3_aa: CSAQGADEQYF
cdr3_nt: TGCAGTGCACAGGGGGCTGACGAGCAGTACTTC
d_call: TRBD1
j_call: TRBJ2-7
clone_size: NA
v_call: TRBV20-1

cdr3_aa: CASSLDGGGNTIYF
cdr3_nt: TGCGCCAGCAGCTTGGATGGAGGTGGAAACACCATATATTTT
d_call: NA
j_call: TRBJ1-3
clone_size: NA
v_call: TRBV5-1

cdr3_aa: CASSEWDINEKLFF
cdr3_nt: TGTGCCAGCAGTGAATGGGACATCAATGAAAAACTGTTTTTT
d_call: NA
j_call: TRBJ1-4
clone_size: NA
v_call: TRBV6-1

cdr3_aa: CASSQTSGGAFGGELFF
cdr3_nt: TGCGCCAGCAGCCAGACTAGCGGGGGGGCCTTTGGCGGGGAGCTGTTTTTT
d_call: TRBD2
j_call: TRBJ2-2
clone_size: once
v_call: TRBV4-3

cdr3_aa: CASSRLARLETQYF
cdr3_nt: TGTGCCAGCTCCCGACTAGCCCGCCTGGAGACCCAGTACTTC
d_call: TRBD2
j_call: TRBJ2-5
clone_size: NA
v_call: TRBV2

cdr3_aa: CASSKVNDSGNQPQHF
cdr3_nt: TGTGCCAGCAGCAAAGTTAACGACAGTGGCAATCAGCCCCAGCATTTT
d_call: NA
j_call: TRBJ1-5
clone_size: once
v_call: TRBV21-1

cdr3_aa: CASSLSPALEAFF
cdr3_nt: TGTGCCAGCAGCTTAAGCCCCGCTCTTGAAGCTTTCTTT
d_call: NA
j_call: TRBJ1-1
clone_size: NA
v_call: TRBV7-2

cdr3_aa: CASSTQGNTIYF
cdr3_nt: TGTGCCAGCAGTACACAGGGAAACACCATATATTTT
d_call: NA
j_call: TRBJ1-3
clone_size: NA
v_call: TRBV6-5

cdr3_aa: CSVVGQSNTEAFF
cdr3_nt: TGCAGCGTTGTCGGACAGTCAAACACTGAAGCTTTCTTT
d_call: NA
j_call: TRBJ1-1
clone_size: NA
v_call: TRBV29-1

cdr3_aa: CASSYITNTEAFF
cdr3_nt: TGTGCCAGCAGTTATATCACGAACACTGAAGCTTTCTTT
d_call: NA
j_call: TRBJ1-1
clone_size: NA
v_call: TRBV6-5

cdr3_aa: CAYVPGTGYRYF
cdr3_nt: TGTGCCTACGTCCCGGGGACAGGATACAGGTACTTC
d_call: TRBD1
j_call: TRBJ2-7
clone_size: NA
v_call: TRBV30